What follows are 19 T cell receptor beta chains derived from one specimen sequenced in a study of OX40 agonist ivuxolimab in advanced cancers. Data came from immunoSEQ multiplex PCR; TCRdb stores just in-frame clones and leaves some out. The sample yields under 65,000 clones, roughly 92% seen once. The sequencing here drew on CD4+ or CD8+ T cells sorted from blood, taken in a trial of the OX40 agonist ivuxolimab. All receptors derive from an adult with an advanced solid tumor such as melanoma, head and neck, liver or kidney cancer.

This clone appeared a single time. J is TRBJ2-1 and V is TRBV7-9; D gene ambiguous. The ends were cut back, 6 bases at V and 0 bases at J, with 12 bases in the middle. Per the germline V gene, CDR1 is SEHNR and CDR2 is FQNEAQ (reference sequence). This CDR3 is 15 amino acids long. The CDR3 here is CASRQSPSSYNEQFF. The CDR3 DNA is TGTGCCAGCAGGCAAAGCCCTAGCTCCTACAATGAGCAGTTCTTC.

V usage is TRBV6-6 and J usage is TRBJ2-7; a possible D gene is TRBD2 (6 bases). The germline V gene has CDR1 MNHNY and CDR2 SVGAGI (reference sequence). The V end was cut by 10 bases, the J end by 2 bases, with 21 bases between. This CDR3 region has 15 residues. The CDR3 DNA reads as TGTGCCACCGCAGGCGGGGCGCGACTTACCTACGAGCAGTACTTC. Translation gives CATAGGARLTYEQYF.

The chain links TRBV29-1 to TRBJ2-3; 8 bases are shared with TRBD2. V trimming: 8 bases; J trimming: 2 bases; junction bases outside the gene matches: 12. Germline values: CDR1 SQVTM, CDR2 ANQGSEA. The CDR3 length is 15 residues. The CDR3 sequence is CSTKGSSGNTDTQYF. In DNA, the CDR3 is TGCAGCACAAAAGGGAGTAGCGGGAACACAGATACGCAGTATTTT.

This rearrangement joins TRBV15 to TRBJ2-5; 11 bases agree with TRBD1. Trimming removed 6 bases from V and 0 bases from J; junction bases left unmatched: 6. The CDR3 is 16 residues long. Germline CDR1 reads LNHNV; CDR2 reads YYDKDF (reference sequence). The CDR3: CATRPGTGGYQETQYF. CDR3 sequence (DNA): TGTGCCACCAGACCCGGGACAGGGGGGTACCAAGAGACCCAGTACTTC. The full variable domain, completed using reference TRBV15 and TRBJ2-5, is DAMVIQNPRYQVTQFGKPVTLSCSQTLNHNVMYWYQQKSSQAPKLLFHYYDKDFNNEADTPDNFQSRRPNTSFCFLDIRSPGLGDTAMYLCATRPGTGGYQETQYFGPGTRLLVL.

This clone was recorded only once. The chain links TRBV7-9 to TRBJ2-3, with unresolved D. Germline CDR1 reads SEHNR; CDR2 reads FQNEAQ (reference sequence). The CDR3 extends over 15 amino acids. V was shortened by 5 bases and J by 0 bases, with 12 bases between the two germline ends. CDR3 sequence (DNA): TGTGCCAGCAGCCCGCAAGGTGGTAGCACAGATACGCAGTATTTT. Its protein is CASSPQGGSTDTQYF. The variable domain in full, completed from reference TRBV7-9 and TRBJ2-3, reads DTGVSQNPRHKITKRGQNVTFRCDPISEHNRLYWYRQTLGQGPEFLTYFQNEAQLEKSRLLSDRFSAERPKGSFSTLEIQRTEQGDSAMYLCASSPQGGSTDTQYFGPGTRLTVL.

V gene TRBV10-2 combines with J gene TRBJ2-5; TRBD1 aligns across 12 bases. Germline V CDR1 and CDR2: WSHSY, SAAADI. After removal of 10 bases from V and 7 bases from J, the junction contained 7 bases not matched to a gene. The CDR3 totals 13 residues. The CDR3, as DNA: TGCGCCACCCAGGGACAGGGGGCGGGGACCCAGTACTTC. It specifies CATQGQGAGTQYF.

This chain uses TRBV19 with TRBJ1-1, with no clear D. CDR3 length: 14 residues. With 0 bases removed from V and 1 base from J, the gap between germline ends came to 6 bases. Germline assignment: CDR1 LNHDA and CDR2 SQIVND (reference sequence). The CDR3 region is CASSIEPGNTEAFF. The CDR3 nucleotides read TGTGCCAGTAGTATAGAGCCAGGGAACACTGAAGCTTTCTTT.

J is TRBJ1-1 and V is TRBV30; D remains unclear. The CDR3 is 15 amino acids. Trimming shortened V by 1 base and J by 0 bases, and 12 bases separated the two germline ends. Germline V gene sequence: CDR1 GTSNPN, CDR2 SVGIG (reference sequence). The CDR3 loop reads CAWSAHLRVNTEAFF. CDR3 DNA: TGTGCCTGGAGTGCACATTTGCGGGTGAACACTGAAGCTTTCTTT.

The chain couples TRBV15 to TRBJ1-2; 7 nucleotides agree with TRBD1. This CDR3 spans 13 amino acids. V was pared by 4 bases and J by 2 bases, with 1 base of the junction left unmatched. Germline V lookup: CDR1 LNHNV, CDR2 YYDKDF (reference sequence). CDR3 in DNA: TGTGCCACCAGCAAGGGGGCCAACTATGGCTACACCTTC. This sequence encodes CATSKGANYGYTF.

The chain links TRBV11-2 to TRBJ1-1; D gene unclear. The CDR3 has 12 amino acids. CDR1 and CDR2 from the germline V gene are SGHAT and FQNNGV. Trimming took 3 bases from V and 1 from J, leaving 3 bases between them. CDR3: CASSFWNTEAFF. CDR3 bases: TGTGCCAGCAGCTTTTGGAACACTGAAGCTTTCTTT.

The rearrangement uses TRBV28 and TRBJ1-4, with TRBD1 as a possible D gene (6 bases). CDR1 is MDHEN, CDR2 SYDVKM, per germline. V dropped 3 bases and J dropped 8 bases, with 10 bases sitting between them. The CDR3 totals 13 residues. The CDR3 sequence is CASSFGGPEKLFF. The CDR3 nucleotides are TGTGCCAGCAGTTTTGGGGGGCCGGAAAAACTGTTTTTT.

The chain couples TRBV28 to TRBJ1-2; the match to TRBD1 covers 7 bases. The CDR3 has 13 residues. Germline CDR1 reads MDHEN; CDR2 reads SYDVKM. Germline trimming cut 4 bases from V and 4 bases from J; bases unmatched to any gene: 3. CDR3 amino acids: CASSWGQIYGYTF. In DNA form, the CDR3 reads TGTGCCAGCAGTTGGGGACAGATCTATGGCTACACCTTC.

The V gene is TRBV6-5, the J gene TRBJ2-7; D may be TRBD1 (6 bases). The CDR3 contains 13 residues. The V end lost 6 bases, the J end lost 7 bases, and 16 bases lay between the germline ends. Germline CDR1 reads MNHEY; CDR2 reads SVGAGI. CDR3 sequence reads: CASSARTGLEQYF. CDR3 nucleotide sequence: TGTGCCAGCAGCGCCAGAACAGGGTTAGAGCAGTACTTC.

The rearrangement links TRBV9 to TRBJ2-3, with D hard to call. Trimming took 6 bases from V and 3 from J, leaving 11 bases between them. The germline gives CDR1 SGDLS, CDR2 YYNGEE. The CDR3 sequence is 13 residues long. CDR3 DNA sequence: TGTGCCAGCAAGGATGGTGGGACAGATACGCAGTATTTT. Its protein is CASKDGGTDTQYF.

The chain combines TRBV7-3 with TRBJ2-3; 10 bases match TRBD2. V shed 0 bases and J 2 bases; nucleotides not matched to a gene: 5. The CDR3 contains 17 residues. Germline V gives CDR1 SGHTA, CDR2 FQGTGA. CDR3 in amino acids: CASSLTPAGGYTDTQYF. The CDR3 coding sequence is TGTGCCAGCAGCTTAACGCCAGCGGGAGGGTACACAGATACGCAGTATTTT.

The rearrangement joins TRBV5-1 to TRBJ2-1, with TRBD1 matching 7 bases. CDR1 and CDR2 (germline): SGHRS, YFSETQ. V trimming: 7 bases; J trimming: 2 bases; junction bases outside the gene matches: 6. This CDR3 comprises 14 residues. CDR3 residues: CASETGDTYNEQFF. In DNA form, the CDR3 reads TGCGCCAGCGAAACAGGGGATACCTACAATGAGCAGTTCTTC.

The chain combines TRBV5-1 with TRBJ1-5, with no clear D. Between the trimmed V and J ends, which lost 4 bases and 1 base, there was a span of 6 bases. Germline V gene data show CDR1 as SGHRS and CDR2 as YFSETQ. CDR3 size: 13 residues. CDR3: CASSQSSNQPQHF. In DNA, the CDR3 is TGCGCCAGCAGCCAATCAAGCAATCAGCCCCAGCATTTT. The entire variable domain, with the rest obtained from reference TRBV5-1 and TRBJ1-5, is as follows: KAGVTQTPRYLIKTRGQQVTLSCSPISGHRSVSWYQQTPGQGLQFLFEYFSETQRNKGNFPGRFSGRQFSNSRSEMNVSTLELGDSALYLCASSQSSNQPQHFGDGTRLSIL.

V gene TRBV5-5 combines with J gene TRBJ1-1; D is ambiguous. The CDR3 sequence is 15 residues long. V was shortened by 2 bases and J by 2 bases, with 13 bases between the two germline ends. CDR1 SGHKS and CDR2 YYEKEE come from the germline V gene (reference sequence). The CDR3 sequence is CASSFSIGVNTEAFF. The DNA of the CDR3 is TGTGCCAGCAGCTTCTCCATTGGGGTAAACACTGAAGCTTTCTTT.

V usage is TRBV2 and J usage is TRBJ2-6; no definite D call. Germline V gene lookup returns CDR1 SNHLY and CDR2 FYNNEI. The CDR3 has 18 amino acids. Trimming left V 5 bases short and J 16 bases short, with 33 bases between. CDR3 protein: CASSSKGYHTKSGQRLTF. The CDR3 coding sequence is TGTGCCAGCAGTTCTAAGGGTTACCATACAAAGTCGGGCCAACGTCTGACTTTC.